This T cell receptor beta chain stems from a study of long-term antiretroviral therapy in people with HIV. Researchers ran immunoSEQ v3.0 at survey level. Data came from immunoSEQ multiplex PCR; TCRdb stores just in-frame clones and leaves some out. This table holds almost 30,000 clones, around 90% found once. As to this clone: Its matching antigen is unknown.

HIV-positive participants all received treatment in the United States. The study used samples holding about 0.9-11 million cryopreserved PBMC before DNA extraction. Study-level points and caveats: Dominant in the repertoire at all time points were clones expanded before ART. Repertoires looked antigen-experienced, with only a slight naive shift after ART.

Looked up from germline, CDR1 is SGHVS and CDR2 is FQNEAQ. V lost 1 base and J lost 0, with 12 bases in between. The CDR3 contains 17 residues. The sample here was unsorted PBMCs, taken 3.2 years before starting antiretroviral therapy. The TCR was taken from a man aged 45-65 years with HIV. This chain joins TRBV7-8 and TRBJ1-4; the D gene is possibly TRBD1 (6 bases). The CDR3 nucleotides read TGTGCCAGCAGCTTAGGGGGGGCAGCTGCAACTAATGAAAAACTGTTTTTT. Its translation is CASSLGGAAATNEKLFF. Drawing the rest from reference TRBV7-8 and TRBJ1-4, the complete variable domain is GAGVSQSPRYKVAKRGQDVALRCDPISGHVSLFWYQQALGQGPEFLTYFQNEAQLDKSGLPSDRFFAERPEGSVSTLKIQRTQQEDSAVYLCASSLGGAAATNEKLFFGSGTQLSVL.